A single sample is the source of the 10 T cell receptor beta chains below, sequenced in a study of blood T cell repertoires in COVID-19. TCRdb's table, derived via immunoSEQ multiplex PCR, lists solely in-frame clones and lacks some. The sample holds roughly 250,000 clones, approximately 86% seen once. The sequenced material came from PBMCs or T cells enriched from blood (not recorded which). These receptor sequences come from a woman in her thirties with acute COVID-19.

The chain has TRBV5-5 and TRBJ2-2; perhaps TRBD2 as D (6 bases). CDR3 length: 16 amino acids. V lost 5 bases and J 3 bases, leaving 17 bases between the germline ends. The germline CDR1 and CDR2 sequences are SGHKS and YYEKEE (reference sequence). DNA for the CDR3: TGTGCCAGCAGAAAGGACCTAGCGTCCGACACCGGGGAGCTGTTTTTT. The encoded protein is CASRKDLASDTGELFF.

The gene calls are TRBV3-1 (or the pseudogene TRBV3-2) and TRBJ1-4; TRBD1 is a possible D gene (6 bases). Germline assignment: CDR1 LGHDT and CDR2 YNNKEL (reference sequence). The CDR3 is 18 amino acids. V was trimmed by 2 bases and J by 5 bases, leaving 21 bases between them. CDR3: CASSQCRTRDMGNEKLFF. In DNA, the CDR3 is TGTGCCAGCAGCCAATGTCGTACTCGGGACATGGGGAATGAAAAACTGTTTTTT.

The V and J genes are TRBV28 and TRBJ1-2; D is undetermined. The CDR3 spans 14 residues. Trimming removed 2 bases from V and 1 base from J, with 8 bases in between. The germline CDR1 and CDR2 sequences are MDHEN and SYDVKM. The CDR3 protein is CASSLTPFNYGYTF. CDR3 DNA sequence: TGTGCCAGCAGTTTAACTCCCTTTAACTATGGCTACACCTTC.

A single count supports this clone. V usage is TRBV29-1 and J usage is TRBJ1-1, with 9 positions matching TRBD1. Germline CDR1 is SQVTM and CDR2 is ANQGSEA. The length of the CDR3 is 15 residues. The J segment lost 0 bases and the V segment lost 7 bases, leaving 9 bases of the junction unmatched. The CDR3 here is CSAPGQGWMNTEAFF. The CDR3 bases are TGCAGCGCCCCCGGACAGGGGTGGATGAACACTGAAGCTTTCTTT.

This clone has only a few counts. CDR3: CATQDRVNSPLHF. Written as DNA, the CDR3 is TGTGCCACCCAAGACAGGGTAAATTCACCCCTCCACTTT. This rearrangement joins TRBV24-1 to TRBJ1-6; 7 bases map to TRBD1. The ends lost 9 bases at V and 7 bases at J; junction bases unmatched: 5. The CDR3 contains 13 residues. Germline CDR1 is KGHDR and CDR2 is SFDVKD.

This clone was counted once. The chain carries TRBV7-9 and TRBJ2-7; D gene unclear. Looked up from germline, CDR1 is SEHNR and CDR2 is FQNEAQ (reference sequence). The CDR3 covers 14 residues. The V end lost 5 bases, the J end lost 0 bases, and 11 bases lay between the germline ends. CDR3 sequence (DNA): TGTGCCAGCAGCCCCCGGGTTACCTCCTACGAGCAGTACTTC. It encodes CASSPRVTSYEQYF.

This chain uses TRBV9 with TRBJ1-6, with D tentatively TRBD1 (6 bases). Trimming stripped 0 bases from V and 7 bases from J, with 11 bases between. There are 15 residues in the CDR3. In germline, CDR1 is SGDLS, CDR2 YYNGEE. The CDR3 loop reads CASSVEGGKNSPLHF. As DNA, the CDR3 is TGTGCCAGCAGCGTAGAAGGGGGTAAAAATTCACCCCTCCACTTT.

J is TRBJ1-2 and V is TRBV7-9; D ambiguous. CDR1 and CDR2 (germline): SEHNR, FQNEAQ (reference sequence). V lost 5 bases to trimming and J lost 3 bases, with 13 bases between them. CDR3 length: 14 amino acids. CDR3 protein: CASSVREGDYGYTF. DNA for the CDR3: TGTGCCAGCAGCGTAAGGGAGGGCGACTATGGCTACACCTTC.

With regard to this clone: This CDR3 is also generated by other DNA sequences in the sample. The chain recombines TRBV12-5 with TRBJ2-2; perhaps TRBD1 as D (5 bases). Looked up from germline, CDR1 is LGHNT and CDR2 is FRNRAP. The CDR3 contains 16 residues. Trimming pared 2 bases from V and 0 bases from J, leaving 10 bases between. For the CDR3, the DNA is TGTGCTAGTGGTTTGTTTCAGGGTGCGAACACCGGGGAGCTGTTTTTT. Translation gives CASGLFQGANTGELFF.

This chain connects TRBV14 to TRBJ2-1, with TRBD1 matching over 9 bases. J was trimmed by 5 bases and V by 7 bases; bases with no gene match: 15. Germline assignment: CDR1 SGHDN and CDR2 FVKESK. The CDR3 runs 17 residues. The CDR3 DNA reads as TGTGCCAGCACCCGAAAAACATTGGGACAGGGAAACAATGAGCAGTTCTTC. Its protein product is CASTRKTLGQGNNEQFF.